This TCR beta chain originates from a study of Graves' ophthalmopathy and Graves' hyperthyroidism. Study at large: Ophthalmopathy absent within 18 months of follow-up marked hyperthyroidism as stable. Study-level findings and limits: Appearing in blood as well were most expanded thyroid clonotypes above 0.001 frequency.

Amplification of TCR beta CDR3 regions used RNA transcripts. HTBI-primed first-round RT-PCR preceded second-round multiplex PCR. TCRdb re-analysed the multiplex PCR reads in MiXCR, keeping a single row per CDR3 protein. Of more than 1,000,000 distinct CDR3 sequences in the sample, less than 45% were seen once. This clonotype has a handful of counts. The antigen is not known. Patients in the hyperthyroidism group, adults aged 18 to 65, were newly diagnosed, under 2 months' duration. The CDR3 has 14 amino acids. Germline V gene lookup returns CDR1 SNHLY and CDR2 FYNNEI. Trimming removed 6 bases from V and 1 base from J, with 10 bases in between.

The rearrangement uses TRBV2 and TRBJ1-3; D unclear. Sequencing was carried out using peripheral blood or thyroid tissue (not recorded which). The receptor was isolated from an adult man with Graves' hyperthyroidism. CDR3 DNA sequence: TGTGCCAGCAGACTAGAAATTTCTGGAAACACCATATATTTT. It encodes CASRLEISGNTIYF.